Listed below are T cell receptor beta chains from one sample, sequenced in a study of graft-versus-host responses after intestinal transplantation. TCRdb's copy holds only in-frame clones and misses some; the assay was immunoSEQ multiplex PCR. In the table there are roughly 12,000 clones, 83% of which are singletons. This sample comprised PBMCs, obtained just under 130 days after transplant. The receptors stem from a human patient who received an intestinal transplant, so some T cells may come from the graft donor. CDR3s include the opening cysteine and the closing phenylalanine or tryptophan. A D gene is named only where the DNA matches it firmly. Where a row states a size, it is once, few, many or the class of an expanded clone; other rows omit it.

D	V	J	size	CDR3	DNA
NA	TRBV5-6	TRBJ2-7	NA	CASSHTSHAFYEQYF	TGTGCCAGCAGCCATACTAGTCACGCTTTCTACGAGCAGTACTTC
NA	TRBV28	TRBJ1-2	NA	CASSFARNYGYTF	TGTGCCAGCAGTTTTGCCCGTAACTATGGCTACACCTTC
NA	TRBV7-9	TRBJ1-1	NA	CASSLGGFNTEAFF	TGTGCCAGCAGCTTGGGGGGTTTCAACACTGAAGCTTTCTTT
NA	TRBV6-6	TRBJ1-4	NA	CASSYEGGRNEKLFF	TGTGCCAGCAGTTACGAGGGGGGGAGGAATGAAAAACTGTTTTTT
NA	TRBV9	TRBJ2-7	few	CASSVEGTAYEQYF	TGTGCCAGCAGCGTAGAAGGGACCGCCTACGAGCAGTACTTC
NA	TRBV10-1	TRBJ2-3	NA	CASSESIPPGATDTQYF	TGCGCCAGCAGTGAGTCGATCCCTCCGGGGGCCACAGATACGCAGTATTTT
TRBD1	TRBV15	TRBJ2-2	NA	CATSRGGTGGFNTGELFF	TGTGCCACCAGCAGAGGTGGGACAGGGGGCTTTAATACCGGGGAGCTGTTTTTT
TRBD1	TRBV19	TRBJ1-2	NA	CASSPPGQGYGYTF	TGTGCCAGTAGTCCCCCGGGACAGGGGTATGGCTACACCTTC
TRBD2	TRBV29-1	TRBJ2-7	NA	CSVEGGLDGEQYF	TGCAGCGTTGAAGGCGGACTAGATGGCGAGCAGTACTTC
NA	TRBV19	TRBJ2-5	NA	CASSLGSGGLETQYF	TGTGCCAGTAGCCTAGGGTCCGGGGGGCTAGAGACCCAGTACTTC